This T cell receptor beta chain was identified during a study of cytomegalovirus exposure and HLA in healthy donors. Study in general: The same platform used for the roughly 600 first-cohort repertoires was also used for the 120 or so validation repertoires, as a later analysis reported. Whole-study results and caveats: Rarity marked most TCR sequences, yet some public TCRs occurred in many donors. Cytomegalovirus-associated status was assigned to about 170 TCR beta chains.

Germline V gene data show CDR1 as MNHEY and CDR2 as SMNVEV (reference sequence). The length of the CDR3 is 14 residues. With V trimmed by 1 base and J by 7 bases, 1 base remained unmatched. In the case of this clone: Its target is not known.

The donors belonged to the roughly 120-subject validation cohort, separate from the 666-subject first cohort. Only in-frame clones appear in the TCRdb table, and some are missing; sequencing was by immunoSEQ multiplex PCR. This table has some 330,000 clones, about nine tenths appearing once. The sample was PBMCs. This sequence joins TRBV27 and TRBJ2-7; 13 positions match TRBD2. This TCR was recovered from a woman aged 18-35 years in good health and CMV-seronegative. The CDR3: CASSLWGLAGEQYF. CDR3 sequence (DNA): TGTGCCAGCAGTTTATGGGGACTAGCGGGGGAGCAGTACTTC.